The 8 T cell receptor beta chains below were found in one sample sequenced in a study of blood T cells in healthy people across ages. Combining a sample-barcoded 5' primer with a J-beta primer mix, a second PCR ran for about 7 to 11 cycles. Each CDR3 protein gets one entry after TCRdb re-called the 5' RACE reads with MiXCR. The repertoire holds 1 million or so distinct CDR3 sequences, with over 35% as singletons. Sequencing was done on a sample of blood. Source of these receptors: a woman in her sixties or seventies in good health.

The chain uses TRBV24-1 and TRBJ2-1; maybe TRBD1 (6 bases). Germline V gene lookup returns CDR1 KGHDR and CDR2 SFDVKD. The CDR3 extends over 11 amino acids. The V end lost 10 bases, the J end lost 6 bases, and 9 bases lay between the germline ends. Here the CDR3 DNA reads TGTGCCACGGAACAGGGCAATGAGCAGTTCTTC. Translating gives CATEQGNEQFF.

The chain combines TRBV20-1 with TRBJ2-1; TRBD2 matches at 7 bases. This CDR3 region has 13 residues. The V segment lost 6 bases and the J segment 4 bases; nucleotides outside the gene matches: 6. Germline V CDR1 and CDR2: DFQATT, SNEGSKA (reference sequence). The CDR3, as DNA: TGCAGTGCCGACGGAGCGGGATACAATGAGCAGTTCTTC. Translated: CSADGAGYNEQFF.

The V call is TRBV7-9, the J call TRBJ1-1; 7 bases line up with TRBD1. V shed 5 bases and J 6 bases; nucleotides not matched to a gene: 9. Germline V lookup: CDR1 SEHNR, CDR2 FQNEAQ (reference sequence). This CDR3 region has 14 residues. The CDR3 bases are TGTGCCAGCAGCGCCCCAGACAGGGTTCCTGAAGCTTTCTTT. Its translation: CASSAPDRVPEAFF.

This clonotype was seen only a few times. V is TRBV15 and J is TRBJ2-2; D gene ambiguous. CDR3 size: 15 residues. V lost 0 bases to trimming and J lost 5 bases, with 10 bases between them. Germline V gives CDR1 LNHNV, CDR2 YYDKDF (reference sequence). CDR3 nucleotides: TGTGCCACCAGCAGAGACGTCTCCTCGACCGGGGAGCTGTTTTTT. Translation: CATSRDVSSTGELFF.

This clonotype was detected a few times. V and J are TRBV5-1 and TRBJ2-3; no firm D call. Looked up from germline, CDR1 is SGHRS and CDR2 is YFSETQ. V lost 1 base and J 2 bases, leaving 20 bases between the germline ends. The length of the CDR3 is 18 residues. CDR3 in amino acids: CASSLRWPQRPDTDTQYF. The CDR3 DNA reads as TGCGCCAGCAGCTTGAGATGGCCTCAGCGCCCCGACACAGATACGCAGTATTTT.

The genes are TRBV7-9 and TRBJ2-7, with D perhaps TRBD1 (5 bases). TRBJ2-5 matches the DNA end more closely, so the J call is doubtful. This CDR3 has 13 amino acids. Germline lookup yields CDR1 SEHNR and CDR2 FQNEAQ (reference sequence). Here the CDR3 reads CASSARQQETQYF. CDR3 DNA sequence: TGTGCCAGCAGCGCTAGACAGCAAGAGACCCAGTACTTC.

The chain carries TRBV28 and TRBJ2-7; 9 bases are shared with TRBD2. V lost 6 bases to trimming and J lost 2 bases; unmatched junction nucleotides: 11. CDR3 length: 16 amino acids. CDR1 is MDHEN, CDR2 SYDVKM, per germline. The CDR3 coding sequence is TGTGCCAGCAGGCTCACTAGCGGGTTCTTCCCCTACGAGCAGTACTTC. Translation gives CASRLTSGFFPYEQYF.

This chain connects TRBV7-2 to TRBJ1-2; the D gene is possibly TRBD1 (6 bases). This CDR3 has 15 residues. The germline CDR1 and CDR2 sequences are SGHTA and FQGNSA. The ends were cut back, 5 bases at V and 8 bases at J, with 21 bases in the middle. Here the CDR3 reads CASSPRAGTNEGYTF. As DNA, the CDR3 is TGTGCCAGCAGCCCTAGGGCAGGGACAAACGAAGGCTACACCTTC.